One and the same sample provided the 10 T cell receptor beta chains below, sequenced in a study of blood T cell repertoires in COVID-19. Clones were sequenced by immunoSEQ multiplex PCR, and TCRdb holds only the in-frame ones, with some missing. The sample consists of 61,000 or so clones, roughly 86% of them appearing once. The sequencing sample was made of peripheral blood. The source is a woman aged 45-60 years with active or convalescent COVID-19.

The chain links TRBV6-5 to TRBJ1-1; D call uncertain. CDR1 and CDR2 from the germline V gene are MNHEY and SVGAGI. Trimming stripped 5 bases from V and 4 bases from J, with 17 bases between. The CDR3 has 15 amino acids. For the CDR3, the DNA is TGTGCCAGCAGTAGAACACAAAACGAGCGCACTGAAGCTTTCTTT. Its protein product is CASSRTQNERTEAFF.

The chain carries TRBV5-1 and TRBJ1-2; TRBD1 matches 11 bases. This CDR3 region has 15 residues. CDR1 SGHRS and CDR2 YFSETQ come from the germline V gene. The J segment lost 7 bases and the V segment lost 2 bases, leaving 7 bases of the junction unmatched. CDR3 sequence (DNA): TGCGCCAGCAGCTTCGGAGGACAGGGGGCCTTTGGCTACACCTTC. Protein: CASSFGGQGAFGYTF.

The chain has TRBV5-1 and TRBJ2-3; D is perhaps TRBD2 (5 bases). V was trimmed by 0 bases and J by 3 bases, leaving 17 bases between them. Germline-derived CDR1 and CDR2 are SGHRS and YFSETQ. This CDR3 comprises 17 residues. CDR3 sequence reads: CASSLAIDGGTTDTQYF. CDR3 DNA: TGCGCCAGCAGCTTGGCCATCGATGGAGGTACGACAGATACGCAGTATTTT.

This clone was counted a single time. J is TRBJ2-3 and V is TRBV10-3; 13 positions agree with TRBD2. CDR1 is ENHRY and CDR2 is SYGVKD in the germline V gene. The length of the CDR3 is 15 residues. Trimming removed 8 bases from V and 2 bases from J; junction bases left unmatched: 4. In DNA form, the CDR3 reads TGTGCCATCCGCGGGACTAGCGGGGACACAGATACGCAGTATTTT. Translating gives CAIRGTSGDTDTQYF.

The J gene is TRBJ1-5, the V gene TRBV7-8; the match to TRBD1 covers 7 bases. Germline CDR1 and CDR2: SGHVS and FQNEAQ. Losses at the gene ends were 5 bases for V and 0 bases for J; bases not matched to a gene: 7. The CDR3 is 16 residues long. Here the CDR3 DNA reads TGTGCCAGCAGCCAACGACAGGGATATAGCAATCAGCCCCAGCATTTT. It codes for CASSQRQGYSNQPQHF.

J is TRBJ1-1 and V is TRBV10-2; D is undetermined. V lost 6 bases and J 0 bases, leaving 14 bases between the germline ends. This CDR3 contains 15 residues. Germline CDR1 and CDR2: WSHSY and SAAADI. For the CDR3, the DNA is TGCGCCAGCAGAGGAGGGAGTACGATGAACACTGAAGCTTTCTTT. It yields the protein CASRGGSTMNTEAFF.

The V gene is TRBV12-3 or TRBV12-4, the J gene TRBJ2-7, with D tentatively TRBD2 (6 bases). The ends were cut back, 8 bases at V and 6 bases at J, with 11 bases in the middle. The CDR3 has 11 amino acids. This CDR3 is CASGSGVEQYF. The CDR3, as DNA: TGTGCCAGCGGATCGGGAGTCGAGCAGTACTTC.

This chain connects TRBV19 to TRBJ2-7; 7 nucleotides match TRBD2. Germline V gene lookup returns CDR1 LNHDA and CDR2 SQIVND (reference sequence). CDR3 length: 19 residues. The V segment lost 1 base and the J segment 2 bases; nucleotides outside the gene matches: 17. The CDR3 loop is CASSIALNLLATSTYEQYF. CDR3 in DNA: TGTGCCAGTAGTATAGCCCTTAACCTACTAGCGACCTCTACCTACGAGCAGTACTTC.

The chain employs TRBV9 and TRBJ2-5, with TRBD2 identical over 7 bases. J gave up 3 bases and V 0 bases, and 8 bases lay outside the gene matches. Germline CDR1 and CDR2: SGDLS and YYNGEE. CDR3 size: 16 residues. The CDR3 loop reads CASSVGPAGVEETQYF. DNA of the CDR3: TGTGCCAGCAGCGTAGGACCGGCGGGAGTGGAAGAGACCCAGTACTTC.

A note on this clone: Additional DNA sequences in this sample encode the identical CDR3. The J gene is TRBJ2-3, the V gene TRBV5-1, with 12 bases lining up with TRBD2. Germline V gives CDR1 SGHRS, CDR2 YFSETQ. The CDR3 loop spans 19 amino acids. Trimming took 1 base from V and 3 from J; bases not matched to a gene: 12. Here the CDR3 DNA reads TGCGCCAGCAGCTTGCCTGGGCTAGCGGGAGGGCCGAGGACAGATACGCAGTATTTT. Its translation is CASSLPGLAGGPRTDTQYF.